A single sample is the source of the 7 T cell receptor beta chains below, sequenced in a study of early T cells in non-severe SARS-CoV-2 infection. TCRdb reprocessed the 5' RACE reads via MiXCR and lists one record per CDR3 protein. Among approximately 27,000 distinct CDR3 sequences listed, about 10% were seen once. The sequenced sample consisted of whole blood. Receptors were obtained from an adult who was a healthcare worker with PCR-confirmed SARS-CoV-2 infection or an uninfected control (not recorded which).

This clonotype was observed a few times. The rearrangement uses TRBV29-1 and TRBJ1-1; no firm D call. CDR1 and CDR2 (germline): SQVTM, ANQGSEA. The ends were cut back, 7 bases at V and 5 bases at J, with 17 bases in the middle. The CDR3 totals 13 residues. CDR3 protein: CSGSPILVTEAFF. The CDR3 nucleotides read TGCAGCGGGAGTCCTATCCTGGTTACTGAAGCTTTCTTT.

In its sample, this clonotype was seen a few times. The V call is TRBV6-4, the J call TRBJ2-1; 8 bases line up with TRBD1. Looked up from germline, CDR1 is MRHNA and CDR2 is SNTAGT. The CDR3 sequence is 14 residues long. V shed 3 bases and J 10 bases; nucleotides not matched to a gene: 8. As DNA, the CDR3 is TGTGCCAGCAGTGAGGGACAGGAGGTTCTGGAGCAGTTCTTC. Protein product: CASSEGQEVLEQFF.

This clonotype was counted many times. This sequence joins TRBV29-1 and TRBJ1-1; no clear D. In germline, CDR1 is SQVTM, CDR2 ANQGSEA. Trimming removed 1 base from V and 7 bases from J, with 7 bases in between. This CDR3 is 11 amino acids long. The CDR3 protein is CSVEVAVEAFF. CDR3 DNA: TGCAGCGTTGAAGTGGCGGTTGAAGCTTTCTTT.

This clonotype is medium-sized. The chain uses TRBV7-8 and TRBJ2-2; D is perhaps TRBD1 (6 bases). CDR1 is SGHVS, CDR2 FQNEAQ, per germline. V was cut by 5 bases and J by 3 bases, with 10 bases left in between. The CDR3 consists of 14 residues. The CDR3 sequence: CASSIRQDTGELFF. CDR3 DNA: TGTGCCAGCAGCATCAGACAGGACACCGGGGAGCTGTTTTTT.

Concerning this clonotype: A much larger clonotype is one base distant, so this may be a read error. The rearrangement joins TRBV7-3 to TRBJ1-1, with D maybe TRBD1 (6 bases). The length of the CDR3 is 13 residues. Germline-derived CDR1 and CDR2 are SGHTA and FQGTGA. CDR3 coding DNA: TGTACCAGCGCCGGACAGATGAACACTGAAGCTTTCTTT. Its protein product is CTSAGQMNTEAFF.

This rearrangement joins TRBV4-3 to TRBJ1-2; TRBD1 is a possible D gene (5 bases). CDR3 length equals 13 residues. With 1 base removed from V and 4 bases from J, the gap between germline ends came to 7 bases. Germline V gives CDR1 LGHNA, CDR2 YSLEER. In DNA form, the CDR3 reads TGCGCCAGCAGCCAAGGCGGGGGCTATGGCTACACCTTC. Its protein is CASSQGGGYGYTF.

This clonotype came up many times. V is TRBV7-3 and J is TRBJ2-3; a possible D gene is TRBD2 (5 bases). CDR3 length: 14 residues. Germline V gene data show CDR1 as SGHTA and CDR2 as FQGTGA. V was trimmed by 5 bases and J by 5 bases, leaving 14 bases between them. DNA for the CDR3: TGTGCCAGCAGCCCCTGGACTTTCGGAGATACGCAGTATTTT. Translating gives CASSPWTFGDTQYF.